This TCR beta chain was obtained from a study of blood T cell repertoires in COVID-19. Those who participated ranged in age from roughly 18 to 100 years and resided in 20 to 25 US areas. TCRdb keeps only in-frame clones here, not all; method: immunoSEQ multiplex PCR. The sample lists approximately 340,000 clones, more than 85% occurring once. This CDR3 region has 13 residues. The germline gives CDR1 ENHRY, CDR2 SYGVKD. Trimming removed 10 bases at V and 3 bases at J, with 15 bases between. The clonotype comes from a woman in her forties who had been exposed to COVID-19. The material sequenced was PBMCs or T cells enriched from blood (not recorded which). The chain links TRBV10-3 to TRBJ1-2; maybe TRBD1 (6 bases). This CDR3 is CATLQGNDYGYTF. Written as DNA, the CDR3 is TGTGCCACCTTACAGGGTAATGACTATGGCTACACCTTC.